Shown below are 21 T cell receptor beta chains from a single sample sequenced in a study of OX40 agonist ivuxolimab in advanced cancers. Libraries were prepared by immunoSEQ multiplex PCR; TCRdb keeps only in-frame clonotypes and omits some of them. This sample has tens of thousands of clones, with approximately 94% found just once. The sample consisted of CD4+ or CD8+ T cells sorted from blood, taken in a trial of the OX40 agonist ivuxolimab. All receptors derive from an adult with an advanced solid tumor such as melanoma, head and neck, liver or kidney cancer.

The rearrangement joins TRBV29-1 to TRBJ2-2; 10 bases agree with TRBD2. The CDR3 loop spans 16 amino acids. Germline loops: CDR1 SQVTM, CDR2 ANQGSEA. V gave up 3 bases and J gave up 6 bases; unmatched junction bases: 10. This CDR3 reads CSVEASGSIGAGELFF. The CDR3 DNA is TGCAGCGTTGAGGCTAGCGGGAGTATCGGTGCCGGGGAGCTGTTTTTT.

The V gene is TRBV6-5, the J gene TRBJ2-1; either TRBD1 or TRBD2 may fit D (5 bases each). V lost 4 bases to trimming and J lost 6 bases, with 13 bases between them. Germline V gene lookup returns CDR1 MNHEY and CDR2 SVGAGI. The CDR3 covers 14 residues. CDR3 coding DNA: TGTGCCAGCAGTTTATCGAGGGGAGTCAATGAGCAGTTCTTC. This encodes CASSLSRGVNEQFF.

The chain links TRBV21-1 to TRBJ2-4; TRBD2 was called by the table and not checked on the DNA. TRBV21-1 is described as a pseudogene. This CDR3 is 18 amino acids long. The CDR3 DNA reads TGTGCCAGCAGCCCCCAATGGGGGGGAAAACTAGCCAAAAACATTCAGTACTTC. Its translation is CASSPQWGGKLAKNIQYF.

The V call is TRBV5-6, the J call TRBJ2-5; unclear D gene. The CDR3 totals 11 residues. The germline V gene encodes CDR1 SGHDT and CDR2 YYEEEE. V was pared by 2 bases and J by 4 bases, with 3 bases between. The CDR3 reads CASSLSETQYF. The CDR3 coding sequence is TGTGCCAGCAGCTTATCAGAGACCCAGTACTTC.

The chain has TRBV21-1 and TRBJ2-3; the table's D gene call, TRBD2, was not cross checked with the DNA. TRBV21-1 is tagged as a pseudogene. This CDR3 has 14 residues. The CDR3 spells CASSKEAGVDTQYF. Here the CDR3 DNA reads TGTGCCAGCAGCAAAGAAGCGGGAGTAGATACGCAGTATTTT.

This clone was counted a single time. This sequence joins TRBV7-9 and TRBJ1-2, with D possibly being TRBD1 (6 bases). Germline lookup yields CDR1 SEHNR and CDR2 FQNEAQ (reference sequence). This CDR3 comprises 11 residues. Trimming took off 5 bases at V and 7 bases at J, with 8 bases between the two ends. The DNA of the CDR3 is TGTGCCAGCAGCCGGGACACTGGCTACACCTTC. Protein sequence: CASSRDTGYTF.

The rearrangement joins TRBV27 to TRBJ2-5; D is unresolved. Per the germline V gene, CDR1 is MNHEY and CDR2 is SMNVEV (reference sequence). Trimming took 5 bases from V and 4 from J, leaving 20 bases between them. The CDR3 runs 16 residues. CDR3 coding DNA: TGTGCCAGCAGTCCGCGGACCGAGCACAACCGAGAGACCCAGTACTTC. This sequence encodes CASSPRTEHNRETQYF.

J is TRBJ2-1 and V is TRBV5-5; D is uncertain. V shed 0 bases and J shed 8 bases, with 12 bases lying between them. There are 14 residues in the CDR3. Germline CDR1 is SGHKS and CDR2 is YYEKEE (reference sequence). CDR3 sequence (DNA): TGTGCCAGCAGCTTGGTACCACGGGCCGATGAGCAGTTCTTC. Its protein product is CASSLVPRADEQFF.

The rearrangement uses TRBV27 and TRBJ2-4; 11 bases are a match to TRBD2. This CDR3 region has 16 residues. Germline V gives CDR1 MNHEY, CDR2 SMNVEV (reference sequence). Germline trimming cut 5 bases from V and 0 bases from J; bases unmatched to any gene: 3. The CDR3 loop is CASSATSGRAKNIQYF. The CDR3, as DNA: TGTGCCAGCAGTGCAACTAGCGGGAGAGCCAAAAACATTCAGTACTTC.

This chain connects TRBV14 to TRBJ2-2; D is unclear. The germline V gene has CDR1 SGHDN and CDR2 FVKESK. The CDR3 is 15 residues long. V was cut by 1 base and J by 6 bases, with 12 bases left in between. The CDR3 protein is CASSQGDPLPGELFF. DNA for the CDR3: TGTGCCAGCAGCCAAGGTGACCCCTTACCCGGGGAGCTGTTTTTT.

V is TRBV7-9 and J is TRBJ2-3; D might be TRBD1 or TRBD2, each matching 5 bases. CDR3 length: 16 residues. V was cut by 5 bases and J by 3 bases, with 18 bases left in between. The germline V gene has CDR1 SEHNR and CDR2 FQNEAQ (reference sequence). The CDR3 DNA reads TGTGCCAGCAGCCCCCGTGGGGGTGGGTTGACAGATACGCAGTATTTT. Translation: CASSPRGGGLTDTQYF.

This clone was seen a single time. The V call is TRBV7-9, the J call TRBJ1-1; D perhaps matches TRBD1 (5 bases). CDR1 SEHNR and CDR2 FQNEAQ come from the germline V gene (reference sequence). V dropped 1 base and J dropped 5 bases, with 11 bases sitting between them. This CDR3 spans 14 amino acids. The CDR3: CASSLGAGGTEAFF. The CDR3 DNA reads TGTGCCAGCAGCTTAGGTGCCGGGGGGACTGAAGCTTTCTTT.

The chain has TRBV18 and TRBJ2-3, with D uncertain. CDR1 is KGHSH and CDR2 is LQKENI in the germline V gene. The CDR3 runs to 14 residues. V was pared by 4 bases and J by 2 bases, with 10 bases between. CDR3 amino acids: CASSLSSATDTQYF. The CDR3 DNA is TGTGCCAGCTCACTCTCCTCGGCCACAGATACGCAGTATTTT.

The chain combines TRBV5-1 with TRBJ2-7; 8 bases align to TRBD1. J lost 5 bases, V lost 2 bases, and 6 bases had no gene match. The CDR3 loop spans 14 amino acids. The V gene's germline CDR1 is SGHRS and CDR2 YFSETQ. The CDR3 loop is CASSLYRGIDEQYF. DNA of the CDR3: TGCGCCAGCAGCTTATACAGGGGGATCGACGAGCAGTACTTC.

The chain couples TRBV9 to TRBJ2-5; 9 bases agree with TRBD2. Germline CDR1 is SGDLS and CDR2 is YYNGEE. The CDR3 runs to 16 residues. Trimming removed 0 bases from V and 1 base from J; junction bases left unmatched: 4. CDR3 amino acids: CASSVGRLAAQETQYF. Here the CDR3 DNA reads TGTGCCAGCAGCGTAGGACGACTAGCGGCCCAAGAGACCCAGTACTTC.

The chain uses TRBV5-1 and TRBJ2-7; TRBD2 agrees at 7 bases. The ends lost 3 bases at V and 0 bases at J; junction bases unmatched: 6. The V gene's germline CDR1 is SGHRS and CDR2 YFSETQ. This CDR3 is built from 15 residues. The CDR3 region has the DNA TGCGCCAGCAGCTACACCGGGGGGAGCTCCTACGAGCAGTACTTC. It translates to CASSYTGGSSYEQYF.

The gene calls are TRBV11-1 and TRBJ2-7; D is unresolved. Per germline, CDR1 SGHAT and CDR2 FQDESV (reference sequence). Trimming left V 1 base short and J 4 bases short, with 8 bases between. The CDR3 has 13 amino acids. The CDR3 sequence is CASSLGFTYEQYF. CDR3 coding DNA: TGTGCCAGCAGCTTAGGCTTCACGTACGAGCAGTACTTC.

The chain links TRBV5-4 to TRBJ2-7; D gene uncertain. V was shortened by 3 bases and J by 2 bases, with 3 bases between the two germline ends. CDR3 size: 11 residues. Germline assignment: CDR1 SGHNT and CDR2 YYREEE (reference sequence). The CDR3 nucleotides read TGTGCCAGCAGCTCCGCCTACGAGCAGTACTTC. Its protein is CASSSAYEQYF.

The DNA for the CDR3 is TGTGCCAGCAGCGTAGCGGCAAGATTAGGCTCTGGAAACACCATATATTTT. As protein: CASSVAARLGSGNTIYF. The chain is built from TRBV9 and TRBJ1-3; D unresolved. V lost 0 bases and J 0 bases, leaving 13 bases between the germline ends. The CDR3 is 17 residues long. CDR1 and CDR2 (germline): SGDLS, YYNGEE. The variable domain in full, with the rest retrieved from reference TRBV9 and TRBJ1-3, is DSGVTQTPKHLITATGQRVTLRCSPRSGDLSVYWYQQSLDQGLQFLIQYYNGEERAKGNILERFSAQQFPDLHSELNLSSLELGDSALYFCASSVAARLGSGNTIYFGEGSWLTVV.

V gene TRBV28 combines with J gene TRBJ2-7; 13 nucleotides align to TRBD2. Germline V CDR1 and CDR2: MDHEN, SYDVKM. J was trimmed by 0 bases and V by 2 bases; bases with no gene match: 16. This CDR3 is built from 21 residues. The CDR3 region has the DNA TGTGCCAGCAGTTTACAGTTGTCACATGGGACTAGCGGGATGAGCTCCTACGAGCAGTACTTC. Translating it yields CASSLQLSHGTSGMSSYEQYF. The full variable domain, rest sourced from reference TRBV28 and TRBJ2-7, is DVKVTQSSRYLVKRTGEKVFLECVQDMDHENMFWYRQDPGLGLRLIYFSYDVKMKEKGDIPEGYSVSREKKERFSLILESASTNQTSMYLCASSLQLSHGTSGMSSYEQYFGPGTRLTVT.

The chain joins TRBV15 to TRBJ2-5, with 13 bases that match TRBD2. The assigned J gene may be wrong: the sequence end matches TRBJ2-7 better. Germline V gene data show CDR1 as LNHNV and CDR2 as YYDKDF (reference sequence). The length of the CDR3 is 17 residues. CDR3 region: CATSRGLGLAGSYEQYF. The CDR3 DNA is TGTGCCACCAGCAGGGGCCTGGGACTAGCGGGGTCCTACGAGCAGTACTTC.